This T cell receptor (beta chain) was captured by sequencing in a study of Graves' ophthalmopathy and Graves' hyperthyroidism. Findings and caveats of the study: Most expanded thyroid clonotypes above 0.001 frequency also appeared in blood. Prediction of ophthalmopathy progression reached about 71% sensitivity and about 72% specificity.

This clonotype was observed a handful of times. Its antigen is as yet unknown. The hyperthyroidism patients had a new diagnosis of under 2 months' duration and were aged 18 to 65. TCR beta CDR3 regions were amplified from RNA transcripts. HTBI-primed RT-PCR formed the first round, and a multiplex PCR formed the second. Each CDR3 protein is one row after TCRdb ran MiXCR on the multiplex PCR reads. The sample lists more than 1,000,000 distinct CDR3 sequences, 35% to 40% occurring once. CDR1 SGDLS and CDR2 YYNGEE come from the germline V gene. Between the trimmed V and J ends, which lost 4 bases and 0 bases, there was a span of 13 bases. The CDR3 has 15 amino acids.

The chain joins TRBV9 to TRBJ1-1; D is possibly TRBD1 (6 bases). This TCR derives from an adult man with Graves' hyperthyroidism. What was sequenced was peripheral blood or thyroid tissue (not recorded which). The CDR3 sequence is CASSPKGHLNTEAFF. The CDR3, as DNA: TGTGCCAGCAGCCCGAAGGGACACCTGAACACTGAAGCTTTCTTT.